These 29 T cell receptor beta chains came from one sample sequenced in a study of T cell repertoires in cytomegalovirus infection. TCRdb analysed the reads with MiXCR anew, one entry per CDR3 protein. The sample lists roughly 600,000 distinct CDR3 sequences, less than 25% seen once, with 6.5% to 10% in the top ten. The specimen was CD8+ T cells from PBMCs. These receptors were obtained from a human donor in good health (CMV status not recorded). Some clones in this sample may be carry-over from other donors' samples.

V and J are TRBV20-1 and TRBJ1-6; 7 bases align to TRBD1. Germline-derived CDR1 and CDR2 are DFQATT and SNEGSKA (reference sequence). This CDR3 is built from 14 residues. The V and J ends lost 5 bases and 6 bases, in that order; junction bases with no gene match: 7. The CDR3 spells CSAHQGVLNSPLHF. In nucleotides, the CDR3 is TGCAGTGCTCACCAGGGGGTACTTAATTCACCCCTCCACTTT.

This clonotype has a count of ten or more. The V gene is TRBV6-1, the J gene TRBJ2-3; weak D call: TRBD1 (7 bases). The germline V gene has CDR1 MNHNS and CDR2 SASEGT. This CDR3 has 16 residues. The V and J ends lost 5 bases and 2 bases respectively, with 17 bases between them. CDR3 amino acids: CASSYGGGWATDTQYF. The CDR3, as DNA: TGTGCCAGCAGTTACGGAGGGGGCTGGGCCACAGATACGCAGTATTTT.

The chain has TRBV7-2 and TRBJ2-1, with TRBD2 matching 15 bases. There are 16 residues in the CDR3. V lost 4 bases and J lost 6; bases outside the gene matches: 4. CDR1 and CDR2 (germline): SGHTA, FQGNSA. CDR3 sequence reads: CASSWTSGGAGNEQFF. Written as DNA, the CDR3 is TGTGCCAGCAGCTGGACTAGCGGGGGGGCAGGCAATGAGCAGTTCTTC.

The genes are TRBV27 and TRBJ2-3, with D unresolved. This CDR3 region has 14 residues. Between the trimmed V and J ends, which lost 2 bases and 2 bases, there was a span of 8 bases. Germline assignment: CDR1 MNHEY and CDR2 SMNVEV (reference sequence). CDR3 sequence: CASSLGLNTDTQYF. CDR3 bases: TGTGCCAGCAGTTTAGGTTTAAACACAGATACGCAGTATTTT.

J is TRBJ2-1 and V is TRBV6-8; 7 positions agree with TRBD1. V dropped 0 bases and J dropped 0; count of bases not matched to a gene: 8. This CDR3 comprises 18 residues. Germline CDR1 MNHGY, CDR2 SAAAGT. The CDR3 region has the DNA TGTGCCAGCAGTTACTCCTCCAATGACAGGGCCTCCTACAATGAGCAGTTCTTC. Amino acid sequence: CASSYSSNDRASYNEQFF.

V and J are TRBV6-2 or TRBV6-3 and TRBJ2-3; D remains unclear. Per germline, CDR1 MNHEY and CDR2 SVGEGT. Trimming shortened V by 3 bases and J by 5 bases, and 15 bases separated the two germline ends. The CDR3 extends over 15 amino acids. The CDR3 loop reads CASSYFRAGGDTQYF. CDR3 in DNA: TGTGCCAGCAGTTATTTTCGGGCAGGTGGAGATACGCAGTATTTT.

V usage is TRBV15 and J usage is TRBJ1-2; 9 bases agree with TRBD1. Germline loops: CDR1 LNHNV, CDR2 YYDKDF (reference sequence). The CDR3 is made up of 15 amino acids. With 6 bases clipped from V and 6 bases from J, the junction kept 11 bases outside the gene matches. CDR3 residues: CATRTPGQGEDGYTF. The CDR3 nucleotides are TGTGCCACCAGAACCCCGGGACAGGGAGAAGATGGCTACACCTTC.

This clonotype was counted a few times. DNA of the CDR3: TGTGCCAGCAGCTTAGCTTCGGCAGGGCTTGAAGCTTTCTTT. Translating gives CASSLASAGLEAFF. The chain couples TRBV7-8 to TRBJ1-1; D is perhaps TRBD1 (5 bases). Germline V lookup: CDR1 SGHVS, CDR2 FQNEAQ. The CDR3 runs to 14 residues. The germline V and J ends were trimmed by 0 bases and 7 bases, with 12 bases remaining between them.

V usage is TRBV27 and J usage is TRBJ2-2; perhaps TRBD1 as D (6 bases). The CDR3 covers 17 residues. Deletions cut 5 bases from V and 4 bases from J, with 20 bases between. Per germline, CDR1 MNHEY and CDR2 SMNVEV (reference sequence). The CDR3 sequence is CASSTLPLQGGTGELFF. CDR3 bases: TGTGCCAGCAGTACCCTACCTTTACAGGGTGGCACCGGGGAGCTGTTTTTT.

The V call is TRBV5-1, the J call TRBJ1-1; 8 positions match TRBD1. This CDR3 spans 12 amino acids. Germline V gene lookup returns CDR1 SGHRS and CDR2 YFSETQ. Trimming removed 4 bases from V and 11 bases from J; junction bases left unmatched: 7. CDR3 DNA: TGCGCCAGCAGCACCCGGACAGGGAGGGCTTTCTTT. Protein: CASSTRTGRAFF. Full variable domain (missing parts from reference TRBV5-1 and TRBJ1-1): KAGVTQTPRYLIKTRGQQVTLSCSPISGHRSVSWYQQTPGQGLQFLFEYFSETQRNKGNFPGRFSGRQFSNSRSEMNVSTLELGDSALYLCASSTRTGRAFFGQGTRLTVV.

This clonotype was seen a few times. The V and J genes are TRBV29-1 and TRBJ1-1; D remains unclear. The CDR3 is 14 residues long. Germline V gives CDR1 SQVTM, CDR2 ANQGSEA. V lost 0 bases and J lost 0, with 8 bases in between. The CDR3 loop is CSVEDGAVNTEAFF. CDR3 nucleotide sequence: TGCAGCGTTGAAGACGGAGCGGTGAACACTGAAGCTTTCTTT.

This clonotype was picked up a small number of times. The rearrangement links TRBV5-5 to TRBJ2-3, with TRBD1 as a possible D gene (5 bases). The CDR3 has 16 residues. Germline CDR1 and CDR2: SGHKS and YYEKEE (reference sequence). Trimming cost V 2 bases and J 3 bases, with 16 bases left between them. The CDR3: CASSFRPGSGTDTQYF. The CDR3 DNA reads TGTGCCAGCAGCTTCCGACCAGGGTCAGGAACAGATACGCAGTATTTT.

The chain is built from TRBV5-6 and TRBJ2-7; D perhaps matches TRBD1 (6 bases). V lost 4 bases to trimming and J lost 5 bases, with 13 bases between them. The V gene's germline CDR1 is SGHDT and CDR2 YYEEEE. The CDR3 loop spans 13 amino acids. CDR3: CASSPTGSHEQYF. As DNA, the CDR3 is TGTGCCAGCAGCCCTACAGGGAGCCACGAGCAGTACTTC.

Only a few counts were recorded for this clonotype. V and J are TRBV20-1 and TRBJ2-3, with D possibly being TRBD1 (5 bases). The CDR3 is 15 amino acids. Germline values: CDR1 DFQATT, CDR2 SNEGSKA (reference sequence). V lost 4 bases to trimming and J lost 4 bases, with 18 bases between them. CDR3 in DNA: TGCAGTGCTAACCTACCCCCGGCAGGGTCAGATACGCAGTATTTT. Its translation is CSANLPPAGSDTQYF.

The V gene is TRBV4-3, the J gene TRBJ2-3, with 8 bases aligning to TRBD2. CDR1 is LGHNA and CDR2 is YSLEER in the germline V gene. CDR3 length equals 16 residues. Germline trimming cut 0 bases from V and 0 bases from J; bases unmatched to any gene: 2. The CDR3 region has the DNA TGCGCCAGCAGCCAAGATGAGCGGGGGAGCACAGATACGCAGTATTTT. Residues: CASSQDERGSTDTQYF.

CDR3 sequence (DNA): TGTGCCAGCACCCTTCCGGCGAACACTGAAGCTTTCTTT. The encoded protein is CASTLPANTEAFF. The rearrangement uses TRBV7-9 and TRBJ1-1; D unclear. V shed 7 bases and J shed 1 base, with 10 bases lying between them. In germline, CDR1 is SEHNR, CDR2 FQNEAQ (reference sequence). The CDR3 runs to 13 residues.

This clonotype was seen at least ten times. The chain couples TRBV7-8 to TRBJ2-7; TRBD1 aligns across 9 bases. V shed 1 base, J shed 4 bases, and the junction held 2 bases outside the gene matches. The CDR3 extends over 14 amino acids. Germline values: CDR1 SGHVS, CDR2 FQNEAQ. CDR3 DNA sequence: TGTGCCAGCAGCTTAGTAGGACAGGGGTACGAGCAGTACGTC. It is translated as CASSLVGQGYEQYV.

This clonotype was seen at least ten times. The gene calls are TRBV12-3 or TRBV12-4 and TRBJ2-1; possibly TRBD1 for D (6 bases). V was clipped by 3 bases and J by 4 bases, with 7 bases between them. The CDR3 runs to 13 residues. The CDR3 loop is CASSFGQYNEQFF. The CDR3 nucleotides read TGTGCCAGCAGTTTTGGACAGTACAATGAGCAGTTCTTC.

The chain has TRBV12-3 or TRBV12-4 and TRBJ2-2, with 12 bases that match TRBD2. The junction had 5 bases not matched to a gene; V was cut back by 6 bases and J by 3 bases. The length of the CDR3 is 16 residues. DNA for the CDR3: TGTGCCAGCAGGTCTAGCGGGGGGGCAGACACCGGGGAGCTGTTTTTT. It codes for CASRSSGGADTGELFF.

This clonotype was seen more than once but under ten times. A junction end diverges from the germline sequence, so it may reflect a read error. V and J are TRBV6-6 and TRBJ2-3, with 10 bases fitting TRBD2. In germline, CDR1 is MNHNY, CDR2 SVGAGI (reference sequence). The CDR3 totals 16 residues. The DNA of the CDR3 is TGTGCCAGCAGTTACCATGCTAGCGGGGGCACAGATACGCGGTATTTT. Protein product: CASSYHASGGTDTRYF.

The table lists this clonotype with many counts. The chain joins TRBV7-9 to TRBJ2-2; possible D gene TRBD2, 6 bases. Trimming removed 7 bases at V and 7 bases at J, with 10 bases between. Germline V lookup: CDR1 SEHNR, CDR2 FQNEAQ (reference sequence). CDR3 size: 12 residues. The DNA of the CDR3 is TGTGCCAGCAACAAGGAGGGCGGGGAGCTGTTTTTT. Translating gives CASNKEGGELFF.

The chain couples TRBV11-2 to TRBJ2-6; D is unresolved. Germline-derived CDR1 and CDR2 are SGHAT and FQNNGV. Deletions cut 8 bases from V and 5 bases from J, with 13 bases between. This CDR3 is 14 amino acids long. CDR3 coding DNA: TGTGCCAGCTCCCCCGGCCTACGGGCCAACGTCCTGACTTTC. The encoded protein is CASSPGLRANVLTF.

This clonotype was detected many times. For the CDR3, the DNA is TGTGCCAGCAGTTTAGTGGGAACTGGTTATGGCTACACCTTC. Its translation: CASSLVGTGYGYTF. The gene calls are TRBV28 and TRBJ1-2, with D hard to call. Trimming stripped 2 bases from V and 5 bases from J, with 12 bases between. The germline V gene has CDR1 MDHEN and CDR2 SYDVKM. This CDR3 spans 14 amino acids.

The chain uses TRBV10-3 and TRBJ2-7; D is uncertain. The CDR3 is 15 amino acids. Germline-derived CDR1 and CDR2 are ENHRY and SYGVKD. V was pared by 4 bases and J by 7 bases, with 20 bases between. CDR3 coding DNA: TGTGCCATCAGTGCGGAGTACTCCACCGACGGGGAGCAGTACTTC. This codes for CAISAEYSTDGEQYF.

This clonotype was seen only a few times. The rearrangement joins TRBV6-2 or TRBV6-3 to TRBJ2-1; 9 bases match TRBD1. The V segment lost 5 bases and the J segment 8 bases; nucleotides outside the gene matches: 13. The CDR3 covers 16 residues. Germline V gene data show CDR1 as MNHEY and CDR2 as SVGEGT. Here the CDR3 reads CASSRSVDRGFDEQFF. The CDR3 nucleotides read TGTGCCAGCAGTCGTTCCGTTGACAGGGGGTTCGATGAGCAGTTCTTC.

V usage is TRBV3-1 and J usage is TRBJ1-1; the match to TRBD1 covers 7 bases. The V and J ends lost 7 bases and 0 bases, in that order; junction bases with no gene match: 8. Looked up from germline, CDR1 is LGHDT and CDR2 is YNNKEL (reference sequence). The length of the CDR3 is 15 residues. In nucleotides, the CDR3 is TGTGCCAGCACCCAGGGGGGGGAGATGAACACTGAAGCTTTCTTT. Its translation is CASTQGGEMNTEAFF.

This clonotype was found many times. This chain uses TRBV7-9 with TRBJ2-5; no clear D. Trimming cost V 6 bases and J 0 bases, with 2 bases left between them. The CDR3 has 11 amino acids. CDR1 is SEHNR and CDR2 is FQNEAQ in the germline V gene (reference sequence). The CDR3 nucleotides read TGTGCCAGCAGACACCAAGAGACCCAGTACTTC. Its protein product is CASRHQETQYF.

The rearrangement joins TRBV14 to TRBJ1-4; 7 nucleotides line up with TRBD1. J lost 4 bases, V lost 0 bases, and 2 bases had no gene match. The germline V gene encodes CDR1 SGHDN and CDR2 FVKESK. The CDR3 is made up of 15 amino acids. This CDR3 reads CASSQEGQLNEKLFF. The CDR3 nucleotides are TGTGCCAGCAGCCAAGAGGGACAGCTTAATGAAAAACTGTTTTTT.

The rearrangement links TRBV12-5 to TRBJ1-4; D unresolved. Germline CDR1 and CDR2: LGHNT and FRNRAP. The length of the CDR3 is 15 residues. The V end was cut by 3 bases, the J end by 8 bases, with 16 bases between. CDR3 DNA sequence: TGTGCTAGTGGTTTCTACACCGGAGCGAGAGAAAAACTGTTTTTT. This encodes CASGFYTGAREKLFF.